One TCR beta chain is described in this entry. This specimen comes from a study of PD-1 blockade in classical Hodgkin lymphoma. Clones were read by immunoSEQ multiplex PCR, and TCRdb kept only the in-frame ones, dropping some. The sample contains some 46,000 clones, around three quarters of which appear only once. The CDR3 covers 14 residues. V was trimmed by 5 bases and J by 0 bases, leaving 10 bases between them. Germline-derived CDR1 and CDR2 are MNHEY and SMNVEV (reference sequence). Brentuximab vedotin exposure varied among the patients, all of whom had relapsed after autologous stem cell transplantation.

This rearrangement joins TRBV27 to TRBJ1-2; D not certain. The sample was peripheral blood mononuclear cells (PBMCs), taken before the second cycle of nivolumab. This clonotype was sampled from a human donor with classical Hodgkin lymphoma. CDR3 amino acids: CASSPTRANYGYTF. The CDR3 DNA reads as TGTGCCAGCAGTCCGACGAGGGCTAACTATGGCTACACCTTC.